What follows are 10 T cell receptor beta chains derived from one specimen sequenced in a study of blood T cell repertoires in COVID-19. Here immunoSEQ multiplex PCR was the method, and the copy in TCRdb shows in-frame clones only, minus some. Of under 150,000 clones detected, over 70% appear once; the ten largest clones hold roughly 20%. The material sequenced was peripheral blood. These receptors came from an older man with acute or convalescent COVID-19.

The rearrangement links TRBV7-2 to TRBJ2-5; possibly TRBD2 for D (5 bases). The germline V and J ends were trimmed by 6 bases and 7 bases, with 15 bases remaining between them. The CDR3 sequence is 13 residues long. Germline loops: CDR1 SGHTA, CDR2 FQGNSA. This CDR3 is CASRFDGRGTQYF. In DNA, the CDR3 is TGTGCCAGCAGATTTGACGGCCGGGGGACCCAGTACTTC.

This clone was detected only a few times. This chain links TRBV2 with TRBJ2-2; the match to TRBD2 covers 8 bases. This CDR3 region has 16 residues. V dropped 6 bases and J dropped 5; count of bases not matched to a gene: 11. The germline V gene has CDR1 SNHLY and CDR2 FYNNEI. CDR3 protein: CASSVLSGDGTGELFF. The CDR3 nucleotides are TGTGCCAGCAGCGTACTTAGCGGGGATGGGACCGGGGAGCTGTTTTTT.

The chain employs TRBV15 and TRBJ2-7, with a tentative D call TRBD2 (6 bases). CDR3 length equals 14 residues. The germline V gene has CDR1 LNHNV and CDR2 YYDKDF (reference sequence). The germline V and J ends were trimmed by 1 base and 5 bases, with 12 bases remaining between them. The CDR3 sequence is CATSRGGTGDEQYF. The CDR3 bases are TGTGCCACCAGCAGAGGCGGCACGGGGGACGAGCAGTACTTC.

This clone was picked up many times. The chain recombines TRBV10-2 with TRBJ2-1; weak D call: TRBD2 (5 bases). V dropped 8 bases and J dropped 7 bases, with 9 bases sitting between them. The CDR3 has 11 amino acids. CDR1 is WSHSY and CDR2 is SAAADI in the germline V gene. CDR3 nucleotide sequence: TGCGCCAGCGGGCCGGGGAATGAGCAGTTCTTC. Encoded protein: CASGPGNEQFF.

This clone was counted many times. CDR3: CASSRVQGRDTEAFF. The CDR3 DNA reads TGCGCCAGCAGCCGAGTACAAGGGAGAGATACTGAAGCTTTCTTT. The V and J genes are TRBV4-1 and TRBJ1-1, with D hard to call. Germline-derived CDR1 and CDR2 are MGHRA and YSYEKL. The CDR3 runs 15 residues. V lost 4 bases and J lost 5, with 17 bases in between.

Note on this clone: The sample carries other DNA sequences with the same CDR3. The chain recombines TRBV5-1 with TRBJ2-1, with 7 bases matching TRBD2. The junction had 7 bases not matched to a gene; V was cut back by 1 base and J by 0 bases. Germline values: CDR1 SGHRS, CDR2 YFSETQ. The CDR3 totals 17 residues. Here the CDR3 DNA reads TGCGCCAGCAGCTTGTGGGGAGGGGCGAGCTCCTACAATGAGCAGTTCTTC. It specifies CASSLWGGASSYNEQFF.

The V gene is TRBV9, the J gene TRBJ2-3; 9 bases match TRBD1. The CDR3 consists of 15 residues. Trimming took 4 bases from V and 3 from J; bases not matched to a gene: 6. Looked up from germline, CDR1 is SGDLS and CDR2 is YYNGEE. DNA for the CDR3: TGTGCCAGCAGCCCGGGGACAGGGATAACAGATACGCAGTATTTT. Its protein is CASSPGTGITDTQYF.

The gene calls are TRBV9 and TRBJ2-3; possibly TRBD2 for D (7 bases). V gave up 0 bases and J gave up 3 bases, with 14 bases separating them. Germline values: CDR1 SGDLS, CDR2 YYNGEE. The CDR3 length is 16 residues. The DNA for the CDR3 is TGTGCCAGCAGCGTAGCGGGGGCCGGGGGGACAGATACGCAGTATTTT. Encoded protein: CASSVAGAGGTDTQYF. Supplemented by reference TRBV9 and TRBJ2-3, the full variable domain reads DSGVTQTPKHLITATGQRVTLRCSPRSGDLSVYWYQQSLDQGLQFLIQYYNGEERAKGNILERFSAQQFPDLHSELNLSSLELGDSALYFCASSVAGAGGTDTQYFGPGTRLTVL.

The chain uses TRBV3-1 (or the pseudogene TRBV3-2) and TRBJ2-5; 9 bases fit TRBD1. The junction had 7 bases not matched to a gene; V was cut back by 4 bases and J by 1 base. Per germline, CDR1 LGHDT and CDR2 YNNKEL (reference sequence). The CDR3 has 16 residues. CDR3 bases: TGTGCCAGCAGCCCATCCCCGGGACAGGGCCAAGAGACCCAGTACTTC. Residues: CASSPSPGQGQETQYF.

The chain links TRBV7-8 to TRBJ1-2; 8 bases match TRBD1. V lost 5 bases and J lost 5; bases outside the gene matches: 4. The CDR3 totals 13 residues. Germline CDR1 is SGHVS and CDR2 is FQNEAQ. The CDR3, as DNA: TGTGCCAGCAGCGGACAGGGAGAGTATGGCTACACCTTC. Encoded protein: CASSGQGEYGYTF.